These 31 T cell receptor beta chains share one sample of origin, sequenced in a study of shared T cell receptors in the human thymus. TCRdb's copy holds only in-frame clones and misses some; the assay was immunoSEQ multiplex PCR. The profile shows hundreds of thousands of clones, around 87% of them singletons. The same data also went into a second study, on human thymus T cells.

Sequencing input: thymocytes. The receptors derive from a boy younger than two with a congenital heart defect.

This clone was detected only a few times. The chain recombines TRBV15 with TRBJ2-1, with 10 bases identical to TRBD2. The CDR3 has 17 residues. CDR1 LNHNV and CDR2 YYDKDF come from the germline V gene (reference sequence). V dropped 1 base and J dropped 9; count of bases not matched to a gene: 12. DNA for the CDR3: TGTGCCACCAGCAGAGTTAGTAGGCTAGCGGGAGTTCGTGAGCAGTTCTTC. Its translation is CATSRVSRLAGVREQFF.

This clone was found a few times. The chain recombines TRBV4-3 with TRBJ2-4, with no clear D. Germline values: CDR1 LGHNA, CDR2 YSLEER. Trimming took 1 base from V and 9 from J, leaving 4 bases between them. The CDR3 length is 11 residues. The CDR3 DNA sequence: TGCGCCAGCAGCCAAGGGAGCATTCAGTACTTC. Its translation: CASSQGSIQYF.

Notes on this clone: Mismatch with germline at one junction end may stem from a read error. This chain joins TRBV4-1 and TRBJ2-3; 11 bases fit TRBD2. The length of the CDR3 is 12 residues. Germline CDR1 MGHRA, CDR2 YSYEKL. CDR3 loop: CASSHNSGRASF. The CDR3 bases are TGCGCCAGCAGCCATAATAGCGGGAGGGCCTCCTTT.

J is TRBJ2-3 and V is TRBV23-1; 7 bases map to TRBD1. TRBV23-1 is classed as an ORF, of uncertain function. With V trimmed by 0 bases and J by 4 bases, 7 bases remained unmatched. The CDR3 loop spans 16 amino acids. CDR3 region: CASSQSTTGKSDTQYF. The CDR3 DNA sequence: TGCGCCAGCAGTCAATCGACGACAGGGAAGTCAGATACGCAGTATTTT.

The chain carries TRBV4-3 and TRBJ1-1; no clear D. V dropped 1 base and J dropped 0 bases, with 15 bases sitting between them. Germline-derived CDR1 and CDR2 are LGHNA and YSLEER. This CDR3 comprises 17 residues. In DNA, the CDR3 is TGCGCCAGCAGCCAAGGTTCGTTATCGGGGATGAACACTGAAGCTTTCTTT. It codes for CASSQGSLSGMNTEAFF.

This clone has only one observation. The rearrangement uses TRBV7-2 and TRBJ2-5; 9 nucleotides line up with TRBD2. CDR3 length: 14 residues. CDR1 SGHTA and CDR2 FQGNSA come from the germline V gene. J was trimmed by 5 bases and V by 6 bases; bases with no gene match: 7. CDR3 in amino acids: CASRERGASETQYF. The CDR3 bases are TGTGCCAGCAGGGAGCGGGGGGCTTCGGAGACCCAGTACTTC.

Only one count was recorded for this clone. The chain combines TRBV6-1 with TRBJ2-7; 10 bases are shared with TRBD2. Trimming cost V 3 bases and J 3 bases; bases outside gene matches: 5. The CDR3 runs to 15 residues. Germline V gives CDR1 MNHNS, CDR2 SASEGT. This CDR3 reads CASSDHLAGDYEQYF. The DNA for the CDR3 is TGTGCCAGCAGTGACCATCTAGCGGGGGACTACGAGCAGTACTTC.

This chain connects TRBV5-1 to TRBJ2-1; 7 bases align to TRBD1. The CDR3 is made up of 15 amino acids. The germline V gene encodes CDR1 SGHRS and CDR2 YFSETQ. V was pared by 6 bases and J by 5 bases, with 11 bases of the junction left unmatched. CDR3 in amino acids: CASNVNRGFDNEQFF. The CDR3 DNA follows: TGCGCCAGCAACGTAAACAGGGGATTCGACAATGAGCAGTTCTTC.

J is TRBJ2-1 and V is TRBV29-1; 8 bases fit TRBD2. The CDR3 covers 12 residues. The germline gives CDR1 SQVTM, CDR2 ANQGSEA. Trimming at V came to 5 bases and at J to 5 bases, leaving 2 bases not matched to a gene. Here the CDR3 DNA reads TGCAGCGTTAGCGGGGGAGACAATGAGCAGTTCTTC. Protein product: CSVSGGDNEQFF.

The rearrangement links TRBV28 to TRBJ1-5; 7 nucleotides line up with TRBD1. J lost 2 bases, V lost 4 bases, and 17 bases had no gene match. This CDR3 is 19 amino acids long. Germline loops: CDR1 MDHEN, CDR2 SYDVKM. CDR3 DNA sequence: TGTGCCAGCAGTTCCTCCCCTCGACAGGGAGGTGTTGGCAATCAGCCCCAGCATTTT. Translated: CASSSSPRQGGVGNQPQHF. The full variable domain, with the rest looked up from reference TRBV28 and TRBJ1-5, is DVKVTQSSRYLVKRTGEKVFLECVQDMDHENMFWYRQDPGLGLRLIYFSYDVKMKEKGDIPEGYSVSREKKERFSLILESASTNQTSMYLCASSSSPRQGGVGNQPQHFGDGTRLSIL.

The chain carries TRBV5-1 and TRBJ1-3; TRBD1 matches 7 bases. The CDR3 is 15 residues long. Per the germline V gene, CDR1 is SGHRS and CDR2 is YFSETQ. Losses at the gene ends were 5 bases for V and 2 bases for J; bases not matched to a gene: 7. The CDR3 is CASSPEDRPGNTIYF. For the CDR3, the DNA is TGCGCCAGCAGTCCCGAGGACAGGCCTGGAAACACCATATATTTT.

This sequence joins TRBV28 and TRBJ2-1; 7 bases are shared with TRBD1. J gave up 0 bases and V 1 base, and 3 bases lay outside the gene matches. The CDR3 runs to 16 residues. The germline V gene encodes CDR1 MDHEN and CDR2 SYDVKM. Here the CDR3 DNA reads TGTGCCAGCAGTTTATTGGACAGGTCCTCCTACAATGAGCAGTTCTTC. The encoded protein is CASSLLDRSSYNEQFF.

The genes are TRBV9 and TRBJ1-6; D remains ambiguous. CDR3 length: 20 amino acids. Germline CDR1 is SGDLS and CDR2 is YYNGEE. The V gene lost 0 bases and the J gene lost 10 bases, with 29 bases spanning the gap. Here the CDR3 DNA reads TGTGCCAGCAGCGTAGGCCCAGAAGTGCCCGGAATCCCATTCGGGTCACCCCTCCACTTT. Protein: CASSVGPEVPGIPFGSPLHF.

This clone was counted once. The rearrangement joins TRBV28 to TRBJ1-5, with no clear D. V shed 3 bases and J shed 2 bases, with 11 bases lying between them. The CDR3 sequence is 15 residues long. Germline loops: CDR1 MDHEN, CDR2 SYDVKM. In DNA form, the CDR3 reads TGTGCCAGCAGTTTGAACGGACTGGGCAATCAGCCCCAGCATTTT. Protein product: CASSLNGLGNQPQHF. The full variable domain, completed using reference TRBV28 and TRBJ1-5, is DVKVTQSSRYLVKRTGEKVFLECVQDMDHENMFWYRQDPGLGLRLIYFSYDVKMKEKGDIPEGYSVSREKKERFSLILESASTNQTSMYLCASSLNGLGNQPQHFGDGTRLSIL.

This rearrangement joins TRBV2 to TRBJ2-5, with 7 bases matching TRBD1. TRBJ2-7 matches the DNA end more closely, so the J call is doubtful. The CDR3 totals 14 residues. Germline V gene lookup returns CDR1 SNHLY and CDR2 FYNNEI. Here the CDR3 reads CASTTGTETYEQYF. The CDR3 DNA follows: TGTGCCAGTACCACCGGGACAGAGACCTACGAGCAGTACTTC.

The V call is TRBV7-6, the J call TRBJ2-5; 7 bases are a match to TRBD2. Germline trimming cut 5 bases from V and 5 bases from J; bases unmatched to any gene: 11. Looked up from germline, CDR1 is SGHVS and CDR2 is FNYEAQ. The CDR3 length is 15 residues. DNA of the CDR3: TGTGCCAGCAGCCCCAGGGACTATGGCATTGAGACCCAGTACTTC. Translating it yields CASSPRDYGIETQYF. Full variable domain (missing parts from reference TRBV7-6 and TRBJ2-5): GAGVSQSPRYKVTKRGQDVALRCDPISGHVSLYWYRQALGQGPEFLTYFNYEAQQDKSGLPNDRFSAERPEGSISTLTIQRTEQRDSAMYRCASSPRDYGIETQYFGPGTRLLVL.

The count of this clone is one. The gene calls are TRBV7-6 and TRBJ2-7; D perhaps matches TRBD2 (6 bases). Germline V gene data show CDR1 as SGHVS and CDR2 as FNYEAQ. V was shortened by 5 bases and J by 4 bases, with 18 bases between the two germline ends. There are 15 residues in the CDR3. This CDR3 reads CASSNGVADIYEQYF. The DNA of the CDR3 is TGTGCCAGCAGCAACGGGGTAGCGGATATTTACGAGCAGTACTTC.

The chain links TRBV14 to TRBJ2-7, with 10 bases aligning to TRBD1. From germline, CDR1 is SGHDN and CDR2 FVKESK. J was trimmed by 0 bases and V by 4 bases; bases with no gene match: 3. The CDR3 runs 15 residues. The DNA for the CDR3 is TGTGCCAGCAGCCTTGGGACAGGGGACTCCTACGAGCAGTACTTC. It yields the protein CASSLGTGDSYEQYF.

The chain links TRBV28 to TRBJ1-5, with 11 bases matching TRBD1. CDR1 is MDHEN, CDR2 SYDVKM, per germline. V lost 2 bases to trimming and J lost 7 bases; unmatched junction nucleotides: 10. The CDR3 covers 17 residues. The CDR3 is CASSLHPSDRGHQPQHF. The CDR3 DNA reads TGTGCCAGCAGTTTACACCCCTCGGACAGGGGGCACCAGCCCCAGCATTTT.

The chain joins TRBV10-1 to TRBJ2-3; 9 bases are a match to TRBD2. V shed 6 bases and J 1 base; nucleotides not matched to a gene: 8. Germline CDR1 WNHNN, CDR2 SYGVQD (reference sequence). The length of the CDR3 is 16 residues. The CDR3 sequence is CASRRTSGWGTDTQYF. The CDR3 nucleotides are TGCGCCAGCAGAAGAACTAGCGGGTGGGGCACAGATACGCAGTATTTT.

The chain joins TRBV2 to TRBJ2-1, with 7 positions matching TRBD1. V lost 7 bases and J lost 7; bases outside the gene matches: 16. Germline assignment: CDR1 SNHLY and CDR2 FYNNEI. The CDR3 has 16 residues. This CDR3 reads CASTAVDRARSNEQFF. The CDR3 nucleotides are TGTGCCAGCACAGCGGTCGACAGGGCCCGTTCTAATGAGCAGTTCTTC. The entire variable domain, with the rest obtained from reference TRBV2 and TRBJ2-1, is as follows: EPEVTQTPSHQVTQMGQEVILRCVPISNHLYFYWYRQILGQKVEFLVSFYNNEISEKSEIFDDQFSVERPDGSNFTLKIRSTKLEDSAMYFCASTAVDRARSNEQFFGPGTRLTVL.

The genes are TRBV4-1 and TRBJ2-7; TRBD1 might be the D (6 bases). V was shortened by 0 bases and J by 2 bases, with 8 bases between the two germline ends. Germline values: CDR1 MGHRA, CDR2 YSYEKL. CDR3 length equals 14 residues. The CDR3 spells CASSQETGPYEQYF. For the CDR3, the DNA is TGCGCCAGCAGCCAAGAAACAGGGCCCTACGAGCAGTACTTC.

The V gene is TRBV15, the J gene TRBJ2-7; 9 bases agree with TRBD1. CDR3 size: 15 residues. J lost 4 bases, V lost 4 bases, and 8 bases had no gene match. Germline CDR1 and CDR2: LNHNV and YYDKDF (reference sequence). The CDR3 sequence is CATSTRDRVSYEQYF. The CDR3 bases are TGTGCCACCAGCACCCGGGACAGGGTATCATACGAGCAGTACTTC.

This clone was recorded a few times. The rearrangement uses TRBV4-3 and TRBJ2-7; D call uncertain. The CDR3 spans 16 residues. V was trimmed by 1 base and J by 2 bases, leaving 15 bases between them. In germline, CDR1 is LGHNA, CDR2 YSLEER. Written as DNA, the CDR3 is TGCGCCAGCAGCCAAGGGTTCAGAGGCCCCGCCTACGAGCAGTACTTC. It encodes CASSQGFRGPAYEQYF.

The chain uses TRBV5-1 and TRBJ2-7; tentatively, D is TRBD1 (5 bases). The CDR3 loop spans 15 amino acids. V shed 1 base and J shed 0 bases, with 11 bases lying between them. Germline values: CDR1 SGHRS, CDR2 YFSETQ. CDR3 amino acids: CASSLPRESSYEQYF. CDR3 in DNA: TGCGCCAGCAGCTTGCCCAGGGAAAGCTCCTACGAGCAGTACTTC.

This chain links TRBV5-4 with TRBJ2-7, with a tentative D call TRBD2 (7 bases). The CDR3 covers 14 residues. Trimming shortened V by 0 bases and J by 1 base, and 8 bases separated the two germline ends. The germline gives CDR1 SGHNT, CDR2 YYREEE (reference sequence). The CDR3 loop is CASSLEGGSYEQYF. The CDR3 DNA reads TGTGCCAGCAGCTTGGAGGGGGGGTCCTACGAGCAGTACTTC.

The rearrangement links TRBV5-1 to TRBJ1-6; the match to TRBD1 covers 8 bases. There are 16 residues in the CDR3. Germline V gene data show CDR1 as SGHRS and CDR2 as YFSETQ. With 0 bases clipped from V and 8 bases from J, the junction kept 7 bases outside the gene matches. CDR3 nucleotides: TGCGCCAGCAGCTTGGGTACGCGACAGGGGTATTCACCCCTCCACTTT. It encodes CASSLGTRQGYSPLHF.

The gene calls are TRBV28 and TRBJ2-7; TRBD1 is a possible D gene (5 bases). This CDR3 contains 13 residues. Trimming took off 4 bases at V and 7 bases at J, with 14 bases between the two ends. The germline CDR1 and CDR2 sequences are MDHEN and SYDVKM. CDR3 loop: CASSSTGAGEQYF. The CDR3 DNA sequence: TGTGCCAGCAGTTCTACAGGAGCCGGAGAGCAGTACTTC.

This clone was observed a single time. This chain uses TRBV27 with TRBJ2-5, with 7 bases identical to TRBD2. Germline values: CDR1 MNHEY, CDR2 SMNVEV (reference sequence). The V gene end was trimmed by 2 bases and the J gene end by 5 bases; junction bases not matched to a gene: 5. This CDR3 spans 14 amino acids. The CDR3 DNA reads as TGTGCCAGCAGTTTAACGGGAGGTGGGGAGACCCAGTACTTC. This translates into CASSLTGGGETQYF.

This clone turned up a few times. The rearrangement links TRBV7-6 to TRBJ2-7, with D maybe TRBD1 (6 bases). The CDR3 is made up of 15 amino acids. The germline V and J ends were trimmed by 2 bases and 3 bases, with 14 bases remaining between them. Germline CDR1 and CDR2: SGHVS and FNYEAQ. The CDR3 here is CASSLSAGGGYEQYF. CDR3 bases: TGTGCCAGCAGCTTAAGTGCTGGGGGCGGCTACGAGCAGTACTTC.

This chain links TRBV4-3 with TRBJ2-2; possible D gene TRBD2, 5 bases. V was clipped by 2 bases and J by 4 bases, with 11 bases between them. Germline lookup yields CDR1 LGHNA and CDR2 YSLEER. The CDR3 runs 15 residues. The CDR3: CASSQSGIVTGELFF. The CDR3 bases are TGCGCCAGCAGCCAATCCGGGATAGTCACCGGGGAGCTGTTTTTT.